This TCR beta chain was recorded in a study of metastatic and nonmetastatic thyroid tumors (dated by TCRdb to 2018 to 2020). As for the study more broadly: The researchers compared repertoires between peripheral blood samples and tumor or nodule tissue samples from patients with malignant or benign thyroid disease.

General conclusions and limits of the study: In both blood and tumor samples, malignant tumors were reported to have significantly higher TCR beta diversity than benign nodules.

Library generation was performed with PCR. For sequencing, an Illumina HiSeq 4000 was employed. High-throughput sequencing was used to profile the TCR beta-chain CDR3 region of every patient. As for the original processing: A classifier to discriminate distant-metastatic papillary thyroid cancer patients was built from CDR3 differences across clinicopathological groups. The Shannon index was used to assess repertoire diversity, and the Morisita-Horn index was used to assess tumor-blood repertoire similarity. The public reads were run again by TCRdb, first through fastp at Q25 and then through MiXCR, and only productive beta chains were kept. These V and J calls rely on TCRdb rather than the paper's analysis. This sample has some 23,000 clones in its table, and roughly 22% of those were observed once. The ten largest clones take up around 30% of the sample. The V end loses 6 bases and the J end loses 8 bases, and a stretch of 16 bases separates them. According to the germline V gene, CDR1 reads MNHNS and CDR2 reads SASEGT. The CDR3 runs 13 residues from the cysteine to the phenylalanine. The entry retains the CDR3 DNA only, 39 bases that are in frame from base 1.

Ten or more counts support this clone. Its antigen remains unidentified. Base qualities are missing; no much larger clone stands one base away. Before undergoing thyroid surgery, none of the patients had been given any kind of treatment. The study retrospectively analysed patient clinical samples collected from about 2012 to 2019 using T-cell receptor beta sequencing. Sequencing input: blood. The origin of this receptor is a female donor with papillary thyroid cancer or a benign thyroid nodule (not recorded which). Some clones in this sample may be carry-over from other donors' samples. The chain is encoded by TRBV6-1 joined to TRBJ1-2; 5 matching bases give a weak D call of TRBD1. CDR3 sequence: CASSPDGTVGYTF. The nucleotides are TGTGCCAGCAGCCCCGATGGGACGGTCGGCTACACCTTC.